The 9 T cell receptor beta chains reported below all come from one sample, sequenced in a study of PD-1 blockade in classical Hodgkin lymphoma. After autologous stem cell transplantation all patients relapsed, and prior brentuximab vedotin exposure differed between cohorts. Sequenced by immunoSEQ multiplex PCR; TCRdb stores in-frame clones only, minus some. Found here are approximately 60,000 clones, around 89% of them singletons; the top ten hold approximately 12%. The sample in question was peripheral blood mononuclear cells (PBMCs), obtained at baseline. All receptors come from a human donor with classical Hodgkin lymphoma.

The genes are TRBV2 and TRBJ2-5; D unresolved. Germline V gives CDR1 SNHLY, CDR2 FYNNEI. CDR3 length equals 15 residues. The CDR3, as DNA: TGTGCGTACACCCCCACGGGCCGCGCTCAAGAGACCCAGTACTTC. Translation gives CAYTPTGRAQETQYF. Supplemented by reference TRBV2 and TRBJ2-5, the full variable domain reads EPEVTQTPSHQVTQMGQEVILRCVPISNHLYFYWYRQILGQKVEFLVSFYNNEISEKSEIFDDQFSVERPDGSNFTLKIRSTKLEDSAMYFCAYTPTGRAQETQYFGPGTRLLVL.

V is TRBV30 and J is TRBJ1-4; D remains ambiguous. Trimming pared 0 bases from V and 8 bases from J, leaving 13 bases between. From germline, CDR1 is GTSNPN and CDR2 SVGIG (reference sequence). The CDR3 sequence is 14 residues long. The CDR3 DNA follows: TGTGCCTGGAGTGTACGGGGTATACCGGAAAAACTGTTTTTT. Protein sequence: CAWSVRGIPEKLFF.

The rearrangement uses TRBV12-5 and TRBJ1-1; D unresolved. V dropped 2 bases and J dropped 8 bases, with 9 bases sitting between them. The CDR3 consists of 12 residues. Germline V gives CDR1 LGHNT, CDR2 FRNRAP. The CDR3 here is CASGLLPPEAFF. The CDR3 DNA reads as TGTGCTAGTGGTTTGCTCCCTCCAGAAGCTTTCTTT.

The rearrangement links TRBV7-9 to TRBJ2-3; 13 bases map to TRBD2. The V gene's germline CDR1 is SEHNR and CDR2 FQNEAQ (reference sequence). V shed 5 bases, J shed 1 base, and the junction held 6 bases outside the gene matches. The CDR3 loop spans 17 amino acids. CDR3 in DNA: TGTGCCAGCAGCCAATCCGGACTAGCGGGGGGCACAGATACGCAGTATTTT. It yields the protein CASSQSGLAGGTDTQYF.

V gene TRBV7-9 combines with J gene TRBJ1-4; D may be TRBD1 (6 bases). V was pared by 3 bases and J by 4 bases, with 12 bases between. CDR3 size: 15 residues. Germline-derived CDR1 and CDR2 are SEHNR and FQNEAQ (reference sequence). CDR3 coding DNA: TGTGCCAGCAGCTTGGGCGGACAGTTTAATGAAAAACTGTTTTTT. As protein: CASSLGGQFNEKLFF.

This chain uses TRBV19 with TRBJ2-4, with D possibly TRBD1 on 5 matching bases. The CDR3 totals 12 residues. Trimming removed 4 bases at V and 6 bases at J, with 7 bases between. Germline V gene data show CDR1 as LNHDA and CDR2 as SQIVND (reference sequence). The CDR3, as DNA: TGTGCCAGTAGTACCCAGGGAAACATTCAGTACTTC. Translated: CASSTQGNIQYF.

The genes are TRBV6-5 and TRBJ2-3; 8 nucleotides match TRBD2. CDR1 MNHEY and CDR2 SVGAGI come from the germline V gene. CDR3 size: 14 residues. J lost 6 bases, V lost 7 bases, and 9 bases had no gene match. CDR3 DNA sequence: TGTGCCAGCAAACGGGGGGGCCCGTACGATACGCAGTATTTT. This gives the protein CASKRGGPYDTQYF.

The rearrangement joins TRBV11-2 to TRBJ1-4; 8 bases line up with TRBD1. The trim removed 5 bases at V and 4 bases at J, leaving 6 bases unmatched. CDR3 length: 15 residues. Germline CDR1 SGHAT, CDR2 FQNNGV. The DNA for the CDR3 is TGTGCCAGCAGCGGGGACAGGCCTTTTAATGAAAAACTGTTTTTT. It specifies CASSGDRPFNEKLFF.

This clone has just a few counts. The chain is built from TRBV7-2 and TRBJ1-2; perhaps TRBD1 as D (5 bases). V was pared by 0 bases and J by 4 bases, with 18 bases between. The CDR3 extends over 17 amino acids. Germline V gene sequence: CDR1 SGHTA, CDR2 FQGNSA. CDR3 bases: TGTGCCAGCAGCTTAGCGGTAATGGACACACACCGCTATGGCTACACCTTC. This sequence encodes CASSLAVMDTHRYGYTF.